The 29 T cell receptor beta chains below were found in one sample sequenced in a study of Graves' ophthalmopathy and Graves' hyperthyroidism. RNA transcripts yielded amplified TCR beta CDR3 regions. The authors performed first-round RT-PCR with HTBI primers and then a second-round multiplex PCR. A single record per CDR3 protein comes from TCRdb applying MiXCR to the multiplex PCR reads. The sample records almost 400,000 distinct CDR3 sequences, 15% to 20% being singletons. The material sequenced was peripheral blood. The receptor source for this set is a woman younger than 35 with Graves' ophthalmopathy.

In this sample, this clonotype turned up many times. The J gene is TRBJ2-7, the V gene TRBV20-1, with D maybe TRBD1 (6 bases). This CDR3 is built from 13 residues. The germline gives CDR1 DFQATT, CDR2 SNEGSKA (reference sequence). Trimming cost V 6 bases and J 4 bases, with 16 bases left between them. In DNA, the CDR3 is TGCAGTGCGACCGGACAGAGTTCTTACGAGCAGTACTTC. Amino acids: CSATGQSSYEQYF.

This clonotype was seen repeatedly, ten times or more. This rearrangement joins TRBV20-1 to TRBJ2-7; D tentatively fits TRBD1 or TRBD2 (5 bases each). Trimming stripped 4 bases from V and 3 bases from J, with 16 bases between. Germline lookup yields CDR1 DFQATT and CDR2 SNEGSKA (reference sequence). CDR3 length: 14 residues. The CDR3 region has the DNA TGCAGTGCTACAATTCCCGGGACCCTCTACGAGCAGTACTTC. Protein: CSATIPGTLYEQYF.

This clonotype was observed many times. This chain links TRBV27 with TRBJ1-2, with D perhaps TRBD1 (5 bases). This CDR3 has 13 amino acids. The germline V gene has CDR1 MNHEY and CDR2 SMNVEV (reference sequence). V was shortened by 9 bases and J by 3 bases, with 14 bases between the two germline ends. CDR3 amino acids: CARRHGRDYGYTF. DNA for the CDR3: TGTGCCAGACGTCACGGCAGGGACTATGGCTACACCTTC.

This clonotype was counted many times. The J gene is TRBJ2-7, the V gene TRBV12-3 or TRBV12-4, with D perhaps TRBD2 (6 bases). V lost 7 bases and J lost 5, with 15 bases in between. CDR3 length: 13 residues. CDR3 in amino acids: CASTWRGSDEQYF. In nucleotides, the CDR3 is TGTGCCAGCACCTGGAGGGGATCAGACGAGCAGTACTTC.

This clonotype was seen repeatedly, ten times or more. The rearrangement uses TRBV5-5 and TRBJ1-2; D is unclear. The CDR3 consists of 13 residues. V gave up 1 base and J gave up 7 bases, with 11 bases separating them. Germline assignment: CDR1 SGHKS and CDR2 YYEKEE (reference sequence). DNA of the CDR3: TGTGCCAGCAGCTTGTCTGCCCAGACTGGCTACACCTTC. It specifies CASSLSAQTGYTF.

This clonotype was counted many times. V gene TRBV20-1 combines with J gene TRBJ2-5, with TRBD2 matching 10 bases. Losses at the gene ends were 3 bases for V and 5 bases for J; bases not matched to a gene: 6. Looked up from germline, CDR1 is DFQATT and CDR2 is SNEGSKA (reference sequence). The CDR3 covers 14 residues. The CDR3 region is CSARSGGALETQYF. The DNA for the CDR3 is TGCAGTGCTAGGAGCGGGGGGGCCCTGGAGACCCAGTACTTC.

This clonotype was recorded at least ten times. This sequence joins TRBV10-3 and TRBJ1-1; D gene unclear. Germline lookup yields CDR1 ENHRY and CDR2 SYGVKD. V dropped 8 bases and J dropped 1 base, with 11 bases sitting between them. CDR3 length: 13 amino acids. CDR3 protein: CAIDGEGNTEAFF. In DNA, the CDR3 is TGTGCCATCGACGGGGAGGGGAACACTGAAGCTTTCTTT.

In this sample, this clonotype turned up many times. Mismatch with germline at one junction end may stem from a read error. The chain combines TRBV20-1 with TRBJ1-2; TRBD1 might be the D (6 bases). This CDR3 has 16 residues. Germline V gives CDR1 DFQATT, CDR2 SNEGSKA (reference sequence). The CDR3 DNA sequence: TGCAGTGCTAGACCGGAAACAGGGACCGGTTCCTATGGCTACATCTTC. This sequence encodes CSARPETGTGSYGYIF.

The rearrangement links TRBV10-1 to TRBJ2-7, with D tentatively TRBD2 (6 bases). CDR3 length: 14 amino acids. V lost 3 bases, J lost 7 bases, and 16 bases lay in between. Germline CDR1 is WNHNN and CDR2 is SYGVQD (reference sequence). The CDR3 reads CASSDSGPREEQYF. CDR3 coding DNA: TGCGCCAGCAGTGATTCGGGACCGCGGGAAGAGCAGTACTTC.

This clonotype showed up just a few times. This chain uses TRBV11-1 with TRBJ1-2; D is perhaps TRBD1 (5 bases). CDR3 length: 13 residues. V lost 5 bases, J lost 6 bases, and 13 bases lay in between. The germline V gene encodes CDR1 SGHAT and CDR2 FQDESV (reference sequence). The CDR3 DNA follows: TGTGCCAGCAGCCAGGGTCGGGCCCATGGCTACACCTTC. Its protein is CASSQGRAHGYTF.

This clonotype was detected ten times or more. CDR3 sequence reads: CASSHHSRQVYGYTF. CDR3 bases: TGTGCCAGCAGCCACCACTCAAGACAGGTCTATGGCTACACCTTC. This chain uses TRBV7-2 with TRBJ1-2, with a weak D call TRBD1 (6 bases). The V gene's germline CDR1 is SGHTA and CDR2 FQGNSA. V was clipped by 5 bases and J by 4 bases, with 17 bases between them. The CDR3 has 15 residues.

This clonotype was recorded at least ten times. This chain connects TRBV2 to TRBJ2-5, with D possibly TRBD1 on 6 matching bases. The CDR3 is made up of 16 amino acids. Germline loops: CDR1 SNHLY, CDR2 FYNNEI. V lost 1 base and J 4 bases, leaving 16 bases between the germline ends. CDR3: CASSEGRLVGAETQYF. CDR3 DNA sequence: TGTGCCAGCAGTGAAGGAAGGCTAGTGGGGGCAGAGACCCAGTACTTC.

Many counts were recorded for this clonotype. The chain employs TRBV27 and TRBJ1-5, with 10 bases lining up with TRBD1. Germline lookup yields CDR1 MNHEY and CDR2 SMNVEV (reference sequence). Trimming at V came to 2 bases and at J to 1 base, leaving 11 bases not matched to a gene. The length of the CDR3 is 19 residues. The CDR3 loop reads CASSLRGQGWIGSNQPQHF. As DNA, the CDR3 is TGTGCCAGCAGTTTAAGGGGACAGGGGTGGATAGGGAGCAATCAGCCCCAGCATTTT.

V and J are TRBV5-1 and TRBJ2-3, with D maybe TRBD1 (6 bases). The CDR3 spans 18 residues. V dropped 2 bases and J dropped 0 bases, with 19 bases sitting between them. Germline assignment: CDR1 SGHRS and CDR2 YFSETQ. CDR3 amino acids: CASSFFQRTATSTDTQYF. As DNA, the CDR3 is TGCGCCAGCAGCTTCTTCCAGCGGACAGCGACTAGCACAGATACGCAGTATTTT. The full variable domain, in which reference TRBV5-1 and TRBJ2-3 provide the parts outside the CDR3, is KAGVTQTPRYLIKTRGQQVTLSCSPISGHRSVSWYQQTPGQGLQFLFEYFSETQRNKGNFPGRFSGRQFSNSRSEMNVSTLELGDSALYLCASSFFQRTATSTDTQYFGPGTRLTVL.

This clonotype was picked up many times. The chain recombines TRBV28 with TRBJ1-1; D call uncertain. The ends were cut back, 7 bases at V and 0 bases at J, with 18 bases in the middle. Germline V gene lookup returns CDR1 MDHEN and CDR2 SYDVKM. The CDR3 has 16 amino acids. CDR3 residues: CASTSPALGMNTEAFF. The CDR3 nucleotides are TGTGCCAGCACCTCTCCCGCCTTGGGTATGAACACTGAAGCTTTCTTT.

There are many counts of this clonotype. The chain employs TRBV4-2 and TRBJ1-6; D is perhaps TRBD1 (5 bases). Germline loops: CDR1 LGHNA, CDR2 YNFKEQ. The V end lost 0 bases, the J end lost 5 bases, and 20 bases lay between the germline ends. The CDR3 is made up of 19 amino acids. CDR3 residues: CASSQDHSRKGNHNSPLHF. The CDR3 DNA sequence: TGTGCCAGCAGCCAAGATCATTCTAGGAAGGGGAATCATAATTCACCCCTCCACTTT.

This clonotype was detected many times. The rearrangement joins TRBV9 to TRBJ1-1; D is uncertain. V lost 0 bases, J lost 0 bases, and 6 bases lay in between. The CDR3 has 14 residues. Germline CDR1 is SGDLS and CDR2 is YYNGEE. CDR3 sequence: CASSVGRVNTEAFF. CDR3 DNA sequence: TGTGCCAGCAGCGTAGGGAGGGTGAACACTGAAGCTTTCTTT. Looking up the rest from reference TRBV9 and TRBJ1-1 gives the full variable domain: DSGVTQTPKHLITATGQRVTLRCSPRSGDLSVYWYQQSLDQGLQFLIQYYNGEERAKGNILERFSAQQFPDLHSELNLSSLELGDSALYFCASSVGRVNTEAFFGQGTRLTVV.

This clonotype was recorded at least ten times. V gene TRBV7-2 combines with J gene TRBJ1-5; the D is unclear. Per germline, CDR1 SGHTA and CDR2 FQGNSA. This CDR3 is built from 14 residues. Trimming removed 1 base from V and 2 bases from J, with 6 bases in between. CDR3 loop: CASSLVDGNQPQHF. The CDR3, as DNA: TGTGCCAGCAGCTTAGTTGACGGCAATCAGCCCCAGCATTTT.

This chain's CDR3 is CASSLTERHEQYF. CDR3 nucleotide sequence: TGTGCCAGCAGTTTAACTGAGCGGCACGAGCAGTACTTC. This chain links TRBV12-3 or TRBV12-4 with TRBJ2-7; weak D call: TRBD2 (5 bases). V was shortened by 2 bases and J by 5 bases, with 10 bases between the two germline ends. CDR3 length: 13 amino acids.

The CDR3 loop is CASSLLAGGSLGETQYF. The CDR3 DNA sequence: TGTGCCAGCAGCTTACTAGCGGGAGGCTCCCTTGGAGAGACCCAGTACTTC. The gene calls are TRBV6-2 or TRBV6-3 and TRBJ2-5, with 12 bases identical to TRBD2. The junction had 12 bases not matched to a gene; V was cut back by 6 bases and J by 4 bases. Germline CDR1 MNHEY, CDR2 SVGEGT. The CDR3 sequence is 17 residues long.

This clonotype was counted ten times or more. CDR3 in DNA: TGTGCCACCAGCAGAGATCGATATTCCTACGAGCAGTACTTC. Translation: CATSRDRYSYEQYF. V is TRBV15 and J is TRBJ2-7; D is unclear. V shed 0 bases and J shed 1 base, with 7 bases lying between them. The CDR3 totals 14 residues. Germline CDR1 and CDR2: LNHNV and YYDKDF (reference sequence). Full variable domain (rest looked up from reference TRBV15 and TRBJ2-7): DAMVIQNPRYQVTQFGKPVTLSCSQTLNHNVMYWYQQKSSQAPKLLFHYYDKDFNNEADTPDNFQSRRPNTSFCFLDIRSPGLGDTAMYLCATSRDRYSYEQYFGPGTRLTVT.

This clonotype was seen many times. Written as DNA, the CDR3 is TGTGCCAGCAGAAGGACAGGGGATCAGCCCCAGCATTTT. This codes for CASRRTGDQPQHF. V usage is TRBV28 and J usage is TRBJ1-5; 9 bases map to TRBD1. The CDR3 length is 13 residues. The V and J ends lost 6 bases and 5 bases, in that order; junction bases with no gene match: 2. Germline CDR1 and CDR2: MDHEN and SYDVKM.

Many counts were recorded for this clonotype. The chain recombines TRBV30 with TRBJ2-4, with D perhaps TRBD1 or TRBD2 (5 bases each). Germline lookup yields CDR1 GTSNPN and CDR2 SVGIG (reference sequence). The V end was cut by 4 bases, the J end by 0 bases, with 13 bases between. This CDR3 has 15 amino acids. The CDR3 loop is CAWTPGTLAKNIQYF. CDR3 sequence (DNA): TGTGCCTGGACCCCAGGGACGTTAGCCAAAAACATTCAGTACTTC. The full variable domain, in which reference TRBV30 and TRBJ2-4 provide the parts outside the CDR3, is SQTIHQWPATLVQPVGSPLSLECTVEGTSNPNLYWYRQAAGRGLQLLFYSVGIGQISSEVPQNLSASRPQDRQFILSSKKLLLSDSGFYLCAWTPGTLAKNIQYFGAGTRLSVL.

This clonotype was counted ten times or more. The V gene is TRBV5-1, the J gene TRBJ2-7; TRBD1 aligns across 9 bases. Germline V gene data show CDR1 as SGHRS and CDR2 as YFSETQ. The trim removed 0 bases at V and 6 bases at J, leaving 10 bases unmatched. This CDR3 spans 16 amino acids. As DNA, the CDR3 is TGCGCCAGCAGCTTGGAGACAGGGGGAAGGTTGGGCGAGCAGTACTTC. Its translation: CASSLETGGRLGEQYF. The full variable domain, completed using reference TRBV5-1 and TRBJ2-7, is KAGVTQTPRYLIKTRGQQVTLSCSPISGHRSVSWYQQTPGQGLQFLFEYFSETQRNKGNFPGRFSGRQFSNSRSEMNVSTLELGDSALYLCASSLETGGRLGEQYFGPGTRLTVT.

This clonotype was seen repeatedly, ten times or more. The chain recombines TRBV7-2 with TRBJ1-1; D is perhaps TRBD1 (5 bases). Germline V gives CDR1 SGHTA, CDR2 FQGNSA. The CDR3 totals 14 residues. With 2 bases removed from V and 4 bases from J, the gap between germline ends came to 11 bases. The CDR3 loop is CASSLILGTTEAFF. The CDR3 bases are TGTGCCAGCAGCTTAATCTTAGGGACCACTGAAGCTTTCTTT.

This clonotype was counted many times. This chain joins TRBV10-3 and TRBJ2-5; D ambiguous. CDR1 is ENHRY, CDR2 SYGVKD, per germline. V was clipped by 3 bases and J by 5 bases, with 4 bases between them. This CDR3 contains 11 residues. CDR3 bases: TGTGCCATCAGTGAACGGGAGACCCAGTACTTC. As protein: CAISERETQYF.

This clonotype was found many times. The J gene is TRBJ1-5, the V gene TRBV12-3 or TRBV12-4, with 8 bases identical to TRBD1. The CDR3 is made up of 15 amino acids. Trimming at V came to 5 bases and at J to 2 bases, leaving 5 bases not matched to a gene. The CDR3 DNA is TGTGCCAGCAGTCCAGACAGGGGTGGCAATCAGCCCCAGCATTTT. Its protein product is CASSPDRGGNQPQHF.

This clonotype was observed many times. This chain links TRBV6-5 with TRBJ2-7; D gene ambiguous. V shed 2 bases and J shed 6 bases, with 17 bases lying between them. The V gene's germline CDR1 is MNHEY and CDR2 SVGAGI. The CDR3 is 15 residues long. The CDR3 region has the DNA TGTGCCAGCAGTTACACCTCGTTTGTTAATGGCGAGCAGTACTTC. It codes for CASSYTSFVNGEQYF.

This clonotype appeared many times. The chain combines TRBV18 with TRBJ2-7, with 7 bases identical to TRBD1. Germline V gene sequence: CDR1 KGHSH, CDR2 LQKENI. The CDR3 covers 12 residues. V gave up 7 bases and J gave up 5 bases; unmatched junction bases: 5. In DNA form, the CDR3 reads TGTGCCAGCTTGGGGACAGTCGACGAGCAGTACTTC. Translation: CASLGTVDEQYF. Based on the CDR3 plus reference TRBV18 and TRBJ2-7, the full variable domain is NAGVMQNPRHLVRRRGQEARLRCSPMKGHSHVYWYRQLPEEGLKFMVYLQKENIIDESGMPKERFSAEFPKEGPSILRIQQVVRGDSAAYFCASLGTVDEQYFGPGTRLTVT.